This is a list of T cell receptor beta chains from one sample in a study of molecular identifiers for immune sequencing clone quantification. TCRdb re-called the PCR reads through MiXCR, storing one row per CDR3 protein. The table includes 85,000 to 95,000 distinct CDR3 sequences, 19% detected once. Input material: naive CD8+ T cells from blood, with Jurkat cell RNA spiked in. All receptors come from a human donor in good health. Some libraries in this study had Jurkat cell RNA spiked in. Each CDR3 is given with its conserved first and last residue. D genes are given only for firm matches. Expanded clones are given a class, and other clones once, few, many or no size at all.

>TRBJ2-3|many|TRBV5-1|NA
TGCGCCAGCAGCATGACAGGTACAGATACGCAGTATTTT
CASSMTGTDTQYF
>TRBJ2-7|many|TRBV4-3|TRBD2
TGCGCCAGCAGCCAAGATGTCGCTAGCGGGACGTCCGAGCAGTACTTC
CASSQDVASGTSEQYF
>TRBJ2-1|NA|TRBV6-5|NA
TGTGCCAGCAGTTATGGGGATGGGCAGTTCTTC
CASSYGDGQFF
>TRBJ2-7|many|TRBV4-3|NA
TGCGCCAGCAGCCCAGGTAGAGGGGGGGGCTACGAGCAGTACTTC
CASSPGRGGGYEQYF
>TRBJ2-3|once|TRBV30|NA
TGTGCCTGGGAAGGAAGGGGTCTAGGAACAGATACGCAGTATTTT
CAWEGRGLGTDTQYF
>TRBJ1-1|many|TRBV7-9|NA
TGTGCCAGCAGCTTCCCACAGGAAAACACTGAAGCTTTCTTT
CASSFPQENTEAFF
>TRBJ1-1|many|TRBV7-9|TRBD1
TGTGCCAGCAGCCCCCGGGACAGGGACGAAGCTTTCTTT
CASSPRDRDEAFF
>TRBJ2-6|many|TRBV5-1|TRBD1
TGCGCCAGCAGTTTGGGACAGGGGTCTGGGGCCAACGTCCTGACTTTC
CASSLGQGSGANVLTF
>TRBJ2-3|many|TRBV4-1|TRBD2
TGCGCCAGCAGCCCAGGGAGCGGGGGGGCCTCAGATACGCAGTATTTT
CASSPGSGGASDTQYF
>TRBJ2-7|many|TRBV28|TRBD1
TGTGCCAGCAGACCGTGGGACAGGCAGTACGAGCAGTACTTC
CASRPWDRQYEQYF
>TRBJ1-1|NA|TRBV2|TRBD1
TGTGCCAGCAGTAGACAGGGGGCCGAAGCTTTCTTT
CASSRQGAEAFF
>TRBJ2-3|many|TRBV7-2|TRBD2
TGTGCCAGCAGCTTGATAGCGGGGGGGCCGGAGGCAGATACGCAGTATTTT
CASSLIAGGPEADTQYF
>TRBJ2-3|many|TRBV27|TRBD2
TGTGCCAGCAGTCCGACTAGCGGGGGTGGTTTTGGAGATACGCAGTATTTT
CASSPTSGGGFGDTQYF
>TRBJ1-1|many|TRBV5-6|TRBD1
TGTGCCAGCAGATTGGACAGGGCCCCTGAAGCTTTCTTT
CASRLDRAPEAFF
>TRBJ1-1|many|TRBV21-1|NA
TGTGCCAGCAGCAAAGTGAGTCTTATGAACACTGAAGCTTTCTTT
CASSKVSLMNTEAFF
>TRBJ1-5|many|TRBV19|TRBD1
TGTGCCAGTAGTATGGGACAGGGGATATCGAGATATCAGCCCCAGCATTTT
CASSMGQGISRYQPQHF
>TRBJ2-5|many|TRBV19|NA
TGTGCCAGTAGAACGGGACGCAACATGGGGCAAGAGACCCAGTACTTC
CASRTGRNMGQETQYF
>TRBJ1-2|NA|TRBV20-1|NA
TGCAGTGCTAGAGATGGCGTGGCCGGCCCTAACTATGGCTACACCTTC
CSARDGVAGPNYGYTF
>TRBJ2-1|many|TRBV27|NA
TGTGCCAGCACTCTGCGGGGCTCCTACAATGAGCAGTTCTTC
CASTLRGSYNEQFF
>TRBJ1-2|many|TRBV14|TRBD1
TGTGCCAGCAGCCAAGAACTCCTGGGGACAGGGGGCAACGGCTACACCTTC
CASSQELLGTGGNGYTF
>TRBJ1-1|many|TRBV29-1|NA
TGCAGCGTGGCGGAAGTTGAAGCTTTCTTT
CSVAEVEAFF
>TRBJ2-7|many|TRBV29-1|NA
TGCAGCGTGGGAATGGGACTCCAGACCTACGAGCAGTACTTC
CSVGMGLQTYEQYF
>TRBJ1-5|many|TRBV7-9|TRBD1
TGTGCCAGCAGCTCAGGGGGAAATCAGCCCCAGCATTTT
CASSSGGNQPQHF